The clone carrying this T cell receptor beta chain was seen at least ten times. The target antigen is unknown. These data are taken from a study of molecular identifiers for immune sequencing clone quantification. The CDR3 totals 14 residues. Trimming cost V 4 bases and J 2 bases, with 11 bases left between them. Study-level points and caveats: Detectable among about a million naive cells, according to reports, was Jurkat TCR RNA spiked in from one cell. Under 1% of molecules in naive cells, but over 99% of effector molecules, belonged to clones above 20 RNA copies.

TCRdb reprocessed the PCR reads via MiXCR and lists one record per CDR3 protein. The sample lists about 640,000 distinct CDR3 sequences; 15% to 20% were seen once. This receptor was identified in a human donor in good health. Some libraries in this study had Jurkat cell RNA spiked in. Input material: naive CD8+ T cells from blood, with Jurkat cell RNA spiked in. Subset given: FACS-sorted CD8+CD4-CCR7+CD45RA+ naive T cells. The chain combines TRBV12-3 or TRBV12-4 with TRBJ2-5; D uncertain. CDR3 bases: TGTGCCAGCAGTTGGTCAGGTGATCAAGAGACCCAGTACTTC. Its translation: CASSWSGDQETQYF.